This record looks at one T cell receptor beta chain sequence and its context. The junction does not match germline at one end; this may be a read error. The same CDR3 is also encoded by other DNA sequences in this sample. The data belong to a study of blood T cell repertoires in COVID-19. Overall study context: Spain, Italy and the United States supplied samples that represented acute and convalescent COVID-19. The analysed material was cDNA or gDNA that came from T cells, B-cell-depleted T cells, or PBMCs.

As processed by the authors: Amplified reference gene primers provided the basis for estimating nucleated cell counts. The method was immunoSEQ multiplex PCR; TCRdb's version includes in-frame clones alone and lacks a portion of them. The V and J calls and the clone size are those of that table, but D and trimming were determined from the DNA. The data show around 150,000 clones, roughly nine tenths seen once. Germline V CDR1 and CDR2: MNHEY, SMNVEV (reference sequence). This CDR3 region has 14 residues. The chain combines TRBV27 with TRBJ1-4; 8 positions match TRBD1. The sequence was obtained from a woman aged 55-69 years with active COVID-19. Sequencing was performed on peripheral blood. In DNA form, the CDR3 reads TGTGCCAGCAGTTCGGACAGGGAGTACGAAAAATTGTTTTTT. Translated: CASSSDREYEKLFF.